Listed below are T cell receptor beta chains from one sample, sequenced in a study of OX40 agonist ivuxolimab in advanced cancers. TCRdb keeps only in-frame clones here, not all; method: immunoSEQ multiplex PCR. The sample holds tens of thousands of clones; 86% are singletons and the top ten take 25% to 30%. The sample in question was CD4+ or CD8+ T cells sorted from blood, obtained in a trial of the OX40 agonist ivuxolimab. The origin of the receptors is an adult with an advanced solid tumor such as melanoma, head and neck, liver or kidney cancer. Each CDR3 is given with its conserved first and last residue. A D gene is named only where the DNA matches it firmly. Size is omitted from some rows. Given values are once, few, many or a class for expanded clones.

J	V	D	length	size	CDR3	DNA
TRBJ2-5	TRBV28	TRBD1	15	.	CASSQGGQAQETQYF	TGTGCCAGCAGCCAAGGTGGACAGGCCCAAGAGACCCAGTACTTC
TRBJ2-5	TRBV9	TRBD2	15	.	CASSVSLAGPETQYF	TGTGCCAGCAGCGTATCCCTAGCGGGCCCGGAGACCCAGTACTTC
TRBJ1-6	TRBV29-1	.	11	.	CSVAPDSPLHF	TGCAGCGTTGCTCCTGATTCACCCCTCCACTTT
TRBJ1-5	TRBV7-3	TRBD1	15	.	CASSRTGGGNQPQHF	TGTGCCAGCAGCCGCACAGGGGGGGGCAATCAGCCCCAGCATTTT
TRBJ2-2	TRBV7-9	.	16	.	CASSKGQTELPGELFF	TGTGCCAGCAGCAAAGGACAGACTGAATTACCCGGGGAGCTGTTTTTT
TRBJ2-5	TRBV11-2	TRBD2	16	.	CASSSSRGLDQETQYF	TGTGCCAGCAGCTCCTCCCGAGGACTAGACCAAGAGACCCAGTACTTC
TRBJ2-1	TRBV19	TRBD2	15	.	CASSIGLAGYNEQFF	TGTGCCAGTAGTATTGGGCTAGCGGGCTACAATGAGCAGTTCTTC
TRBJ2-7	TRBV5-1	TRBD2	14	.	CASSPLGLAYEQYF	TGCGCCAGCAGCCCACTGGGACTAGCCTACGAGCAGTACTTC
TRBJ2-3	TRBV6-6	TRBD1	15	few	CASSSSGQSTDTQYF	TGTGCCAGCAGTTCCTCGGGACAGAGCACAGATACGCAGTATTTT
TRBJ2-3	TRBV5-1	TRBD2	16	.	CASSLLAGGGADTQYF	TGCGCCAGCAGCTTGCTAGCGGGGGGAGGGGCAGATACGCAGTATTTT
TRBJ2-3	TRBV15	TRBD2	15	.	CATTPGTSGTDTQYF	TGTGCCACCACCCCAGGGACTAGCGGGACAGATACGCAGTATTTT
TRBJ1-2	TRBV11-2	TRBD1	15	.	CASSWTTGGWNGYTF	TGTGCCAGCAGCTGGACGACAGGGGGATGGAATGGCTACACCTTC
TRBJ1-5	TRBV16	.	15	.	CASSQLGYNNQPQHF	TGTGCCAGCAGCCAACTAGGGTATAACAATCAGCCCCAGCATTTT
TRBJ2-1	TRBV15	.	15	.	CATSSDRNPSNEQFF	TGTGCCACCAGCAGCGACAGGAACCCCTCCAATGAGCAGTTCTTC
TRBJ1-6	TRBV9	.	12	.	CASSVEGSPLHF	TGTGCCAGCAGCGTAGAAGGGTCACCCCTCCACTTT
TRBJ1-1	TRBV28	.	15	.	CASSLSQLWFTEAFF	TGTGCCAGCAGTTTAAGCCAGCTTTGGTTCACTGAAGCTTTCTTT
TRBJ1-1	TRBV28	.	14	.	CASNPLSTNTEAFF	TGTGCCAGCAATCCACTCTCCACGAACACTGAAGCTTTCTTT